The entry below describes one TCR beta chain. These data belong to a study of blood T cell repertoires in COVID-19. Study in general: Specimens from acute and convalescent COVID-19 originated in the United States, Italy and Spain. The analysed material was cDNA or gDNA that came from T cells, B-cell-depleted T cells, or PBMCs.

Using immunoSEQ multiplex PCR, the repertoire was profiled, and TCRdb retains in-frame clones only, with some absent. The sample has roughly 180,000 clones; roughly 87% are singletons. Germline CDR1 and CDR2: SGDLS and YYNGEE. This CDR3 has 13 residues. Trimming removed 0 bases at V and 1 base at J, with 5 bases between. Participant-reported clinical history was the basis for cohort assignment. The chain combines TRBV9 with TRBJ2-7, with D possibly matching TRBD1 (5 bases). The clonotype was recovered from a woman between 25 and 40 years old who had recovered from COVID-19. Sequencing was done on a sample of PBMCs or T cells enriched from blood (not recorded which). In DNA form, the CDR3 reads TGTGCCAGCAGCGTAGAGGGGTCCTACGAGCAGTACTTC. Residues: CASSVEGSYEQYF.